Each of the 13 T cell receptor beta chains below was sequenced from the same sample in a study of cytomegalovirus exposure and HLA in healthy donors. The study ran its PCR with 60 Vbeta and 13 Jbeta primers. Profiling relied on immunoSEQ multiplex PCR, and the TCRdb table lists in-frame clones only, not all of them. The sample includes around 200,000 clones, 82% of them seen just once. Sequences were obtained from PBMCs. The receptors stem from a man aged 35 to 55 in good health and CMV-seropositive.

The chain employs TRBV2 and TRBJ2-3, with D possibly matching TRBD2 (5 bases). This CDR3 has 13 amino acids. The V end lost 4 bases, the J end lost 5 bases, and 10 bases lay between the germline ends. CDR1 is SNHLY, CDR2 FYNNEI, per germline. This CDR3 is CASSVGAIDTQYF. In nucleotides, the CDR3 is TGTGCCAGCAGTGTGGGAGCCATAGATACGCAGTATTTT.

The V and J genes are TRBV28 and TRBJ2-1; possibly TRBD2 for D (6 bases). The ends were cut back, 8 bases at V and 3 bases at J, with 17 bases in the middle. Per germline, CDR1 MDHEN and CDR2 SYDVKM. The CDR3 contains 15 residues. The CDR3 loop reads CASGSGTAYYNEQFF. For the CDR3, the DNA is TGTGCCAGCGGCTCCGGGACTGCATACTACAATGAGCAGTTCTTC.

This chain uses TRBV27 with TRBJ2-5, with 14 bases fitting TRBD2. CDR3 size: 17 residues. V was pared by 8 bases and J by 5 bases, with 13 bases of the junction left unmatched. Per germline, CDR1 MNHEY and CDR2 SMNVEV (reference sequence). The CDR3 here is CASSFSGTSGRRETQYF. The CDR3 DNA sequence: TGTGCCAGCTCCTTTTCCGGGACTAGCGGGAGAAGGGAGACCCAGTACTTC.

The CDR3 protein is CASTGGTELYEQYF. DNA of the CDR3: TGTGCCAGCACCGGCGGGACAGAACTTTACGAGCAGTACTTC. The rearrangement links TRBV7-9 to TRBJ2-7, with D possibly being TRBD1 (7 bases). Germline V CDR1 and CDR2: SEHNR, FQNEAQ (reference sequence). V lost 7 bases and J lost 4, with 17 bases in between. The CDR3 contains 14 residues.

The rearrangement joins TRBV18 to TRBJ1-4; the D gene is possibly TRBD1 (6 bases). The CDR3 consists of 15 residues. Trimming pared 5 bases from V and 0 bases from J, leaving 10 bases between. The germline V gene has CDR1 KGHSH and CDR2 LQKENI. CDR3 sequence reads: CASSLTGATNEKLFF. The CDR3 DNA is TGTGCCAGCTCATTGACAGGTGCAACTAATGAAAAACTGTTTTTT.

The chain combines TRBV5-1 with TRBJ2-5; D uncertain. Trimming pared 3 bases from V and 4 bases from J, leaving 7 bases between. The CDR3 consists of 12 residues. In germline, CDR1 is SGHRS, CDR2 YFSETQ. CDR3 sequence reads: CASSSGGETQYF. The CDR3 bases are TGCGCCAGCAGCTCAGGTGGAGAGACCCAGTACTTC.

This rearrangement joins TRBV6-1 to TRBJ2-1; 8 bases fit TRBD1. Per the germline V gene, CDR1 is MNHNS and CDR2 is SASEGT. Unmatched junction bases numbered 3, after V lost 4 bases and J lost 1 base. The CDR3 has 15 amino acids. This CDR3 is CASSGDRSSYNEQFF. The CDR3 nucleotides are TGTGCCAGCAGTGGGGACAGGTCGTCCTACAATGAGCAGTTCTTC.

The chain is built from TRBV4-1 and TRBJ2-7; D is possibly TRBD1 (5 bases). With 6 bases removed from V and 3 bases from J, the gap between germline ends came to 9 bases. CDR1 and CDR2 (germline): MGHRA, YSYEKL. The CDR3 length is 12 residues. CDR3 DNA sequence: TGCGCCAGCAGGGGGCGAATCTACGAGCAGTACGTC. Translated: CASRGRIYEQYV.

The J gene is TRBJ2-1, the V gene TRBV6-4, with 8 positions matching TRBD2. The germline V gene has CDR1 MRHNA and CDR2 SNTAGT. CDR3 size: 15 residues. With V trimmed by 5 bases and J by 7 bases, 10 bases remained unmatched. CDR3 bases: TGTGCCAGCAGTAAGGAAGGCGGGAGGTCAAATGAGCAGTTCTTC. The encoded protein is CASSKEGGRSNEQFF.

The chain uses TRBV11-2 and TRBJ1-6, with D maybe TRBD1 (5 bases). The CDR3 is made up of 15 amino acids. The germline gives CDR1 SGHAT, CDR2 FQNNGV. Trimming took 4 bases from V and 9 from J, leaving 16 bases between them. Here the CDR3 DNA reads TGTGCCAGCAGCTCAGGTGAGGGGAGGTCTTCACCCCTCCACTTT. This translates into CASSSGEGRSSPLHF.

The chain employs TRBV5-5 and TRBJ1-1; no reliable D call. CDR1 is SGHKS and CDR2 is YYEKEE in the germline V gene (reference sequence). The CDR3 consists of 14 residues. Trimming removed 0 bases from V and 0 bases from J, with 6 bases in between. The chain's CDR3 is CASSLGLMNTEAFF. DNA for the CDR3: TGTGCCAGCAGCTTGGGACTTATGAACACTGAAGCTTTCTTT.

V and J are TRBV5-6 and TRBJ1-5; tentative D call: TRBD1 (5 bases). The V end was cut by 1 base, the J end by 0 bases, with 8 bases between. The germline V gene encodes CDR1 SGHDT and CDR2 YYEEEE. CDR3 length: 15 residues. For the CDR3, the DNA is TGTGCCAGCAGCTTGTGGCAGGGTAGCAATCAGCCCCAGCATTTT. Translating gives CASSLWQGSNQPQHF.

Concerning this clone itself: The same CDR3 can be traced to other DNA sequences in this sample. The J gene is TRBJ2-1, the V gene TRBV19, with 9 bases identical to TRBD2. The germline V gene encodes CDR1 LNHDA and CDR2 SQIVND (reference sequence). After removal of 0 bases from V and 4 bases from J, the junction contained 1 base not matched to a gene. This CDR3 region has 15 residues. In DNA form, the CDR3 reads TGTGCCAGTAGTATAGATAGCGGGAGATACAATGAGCAGTTCTTC. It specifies CASSIDSGRYNEQFF.